These T cell receptor beta chains were read from a single sample in a study of blood T cell repertoires in COVID-19. Some clones are missing from TCRdb's copy, which holds only in-frame ones; the method was immunoSEQ multiplex PCR. The sample holds about 480,000 clones, approximately 87% seen once. Sequencing used PBMCs or T cells enriched from blood (not recorded which). The source is a woman aged 35 to 49 who had recovered from COVID-19. Both conserved end residues are part of each CDR3. A D gene is named only where the DNA matches it firmly. Expanded clones are given a class, and other clones once, few, many or no size at all.

d_gene	abundance	v_gene	j_gene	CDR3aa	CDR3nt
-	-	TRBV29-1	TRBJ2-3	CSVERWGGPSTDTQYF	TGCAGCGTTGAAAGATGGGGGGGGCCCAGCACAGATACGCAGTATTTT
-	-	TRBV4-1	TRBJ1-5	CASSQGTADQPQHF	TGCGCCAGCAGCCAAGGGACAGCCGATCAGCCCCAGCATTTT
-	-	TRBV7-8	TRBJ1-3	CASSLVSFSGNTIYF	TGTGCCAGCAGCTTAGTATCCTTCTCTGGAAACACCATATATTTT
-	-	TRBV4-3	TRBJ2-1	CASSQGPRGSREQFF	TGCGCCAGCAGCCAAGGTCCCCGGGGTAGTCGCGAGCAGTTCTTC
TRBD2	-	TRBV15	TRBJ2-1	CATSPEASGRGNEQFF	TGTGCCACCAGCCCAGAGGCTAGCGGGAGAGGCAATGAGCAGTTCTTC
-	-	TRBV29-1	TRBJ1-1	CSILKGYVVAEAFF	TGCAGCATCCTAAAGGGGTATGTCGTCGCTGAAGCTTTCTTT
-	-	TRBV12-5	TRBJ1-1	CASGLSGDTEAFF	TGTGCTAGTGGTTTGTCGGGGGACACTGAAGCTTTCTTT
-	-	TRBV29-1	TRBJ2-2	CSGSAFSTGELFF	TGCAGCGGTAGCGCGTTTTCGACCGGGGAGCTGTTTTTT
-	-	TRBV7-2	TRBJ1-4	CASSLAYGQKLFF	TGTGCCAGCAGCTTAGCGTATGGCCAAAAACTGTTTTTT
-	-	TRBV13	TRBJ1-4	CASSFTARQNEKLFF	TGTGCCAGCAGCTTTACCGCCAGACAAAATGAAAAACTGTTTTTT
-	-	TRBV5-1	TRBJ1-6	CASSLELTGSSPLHF	TGCGCCAGCAGCTTGGAGCTTACCGGGAGTTCACCCCTCCACTTT
-	-	TRBV11-3	TRBJ2-7	CASSDRSSYEQYF	TGTGCCAGCAGCGACAGGAGCTCCTACGAGCAGTACTTC
TRBD1	-	TRBV10-1	TRBJ1-2	CASSGTGGYNHTF	TGCGCCAGCAGCGGGACAGGGGGCTACAATCACACCTTC
TRBD2	-	TRBV6-6	TRBJ2-1	CASSRIAGLRSGGNEQFF	TGTGCCAGCAGTCGGATAGCGGGACTCAGATCGGGGGGGAATGAGCAGTTCTTC
TRBD1	-	TRBV7-9	TRBJ2-7	CASSSTGTGDYEQYF	TGTGCCAGCAGCTCGACCGGGACAGGGGACTACGAGCAGTACTTC
TRBD2	-	TRBV7-9	TRBJ2-1	CASSFLAGDGEQFF	TGTGCCAGCAGCTTTTTAGCGGGAGACGGTGAGCAGTTCTTC
TRBD1	-	TRBV19	TRBJ1-1	CASSPDRLITEAFF	TGTGCCAGTAGCCCGGACAGGTTGATCACCGAAGCTTTCTTT
-	-	TRBV11-2	TRBJ1-1	CASVLNLNTEAFF	TGTGCCAGCGTCCTAAATTTGAACACTGAAGCTTTCTTT
-	-	TRBV19	TRBJ2-3	CASSIRLVTDTQYF	TGTGCCAGTAGTATCAGGCTGGTCACAGATACGCAGTATTTT
TRBD2	-	TRBV4-3	TRBJ2-2	CASSPTSAVTGELFF	TGCGCCAGCAGCCCGACTAGCGCAGTCACCGGGGAGCTGTTTTTT
TRBD1	-	TRBV11-2	TRBJ2-5	CASSLDLGTGETQYF	TGTGCCAGCAGCTTAGATCTAGGGACAGGGGAGACCCAGTACTTC
TRBD2	-	TRBV19	TRBJ2-2	CASSIVAGFAGELFF	TGTGCCAGTAGTATAGTAGCGGGTTTCGCCGGGGAGCTGTTTTTT
-	few	TRBV18	TRBJ1-1	CASSPLPGENTEAFF	TGTGCCAGCTCACCACTCCCGGGTGAGAACACTGAAGCTTTCTTT
-	-	TRBV27	TRBJ2-1	CASSFQEDSYNEQFF	TGTGCCAGCAGTTTCCAGGAAGACTCCTACAATGAGCAGTTCTTC
-	-	TRBV7-9	TRBJ1-1	CASSPNRGLNTEAFF	TGTGCCAGCAGCCCTAACAGAGGGCTGAACACTGAAGCTTTCTTT
TRBD2	-	TRBV5-1	TRBJ2-1	CASSLGGTSGNYNEQFF	TGCGCCAGCAGCTTGGGCGGAACTAGCGGGAATTACAATGAGCAGTTCTTC
TRBD2	-	TRBV7-6	TRBJ2-3	CASSLGGTNTDTQYF	TGTGCCAGCAGCTTAGGTGGGACTAACACAGATACGCAGTATTTT
-	-	TRBV29-1	TRBJ2-5	CSVVGETQYF	TGCAGCGTTGTCGGGGAGACCCAGTACTTC
TRBD1	-	TRBV7-6	TRBJ1-3	CASSLVGLFGQASSGNTIYF	TGTGCCAGCAGCTTAGTGGGTTTGTTCGGACAGGCGAGCTCTGGAAACACCATATATTTT
-	-	TRBV9	TRBJ2-3	CASSYTDTQYF	TGTGCCAGCAGCTACACAGATACGCAGTATTTT
-	-	TRBV11-2	TRBJ2-5	CASSLGGFETQYF	TGTGCCAGCAGCTTAGGAGGATTCGAGACCCAGTACTTC
TRBD1	-	TRBV7-2	TRBJ1-1	CASSRRPIDRGDGAFF	TGTGCCAGCAGCAGACGCCCGATAGACAGGGGCGATGGAGCTTTCTTT
-	-	TRBV7-2	TRBJ1-2	CASSLDRAGYTF	TGTGCCAGCAGCTTAGACAGGGCTGGCTACACCTTC
TRBD1	-	TRBV9	TRBJ1-1	CASSARDRANTEAFF	TGTGCCAGCAGCGCCCGGGACAGGGCGAACACTGAAGCTTTCTTT
TRBD1	-	TRBV27	TRBJ1-1	CASSPGTGMNTEAFF	TGTGCCAGCAGTCCAGGGACAGGAATGAACACTGAAGCTTTCTTT
TRBD1	once	TRBV9	TRBJ1-1	CASSGQGGSEAFF	TGTGCCAGCAGCGGACAGGGGGGATCTGAAGCTTTCTTT
TRBD2	-	TRBV15	TRBJ2-1	CATSRDKGLAGEDEQFF	TGTGCCACCAGCAGAGATAAAGGGCTAGCGGGAGAGGATGAGCAGTTCTTC
TRBD1	once	TRBV9	TRBJ1-2	CASSPTDRAYGYTF	TGTGCCAGCAGCCCGACGGACAGGGCGTATGGCTACACCTTC
TRBD1	-	TRBV7-2	TRBJ1-2	CASSPGGQGVSGYTF	TGTGCCAGCAGCCCTGGCGGACAGGGCGTAAGTGGCTACACCTTC
-	-	TRBV7-8	TRBJ2-7	CASSPAGTGYEQYF	TGTGCCAGCAGCCCAGCCGGGACTGGTTACGAGCAGTACTTC
-	-	TRBV6-2/TRBV6-3	TRBJ1-1	CASSYFVPGRSTEAFF	TGTGCCAGCAGTTACTTTGTTCCGGGGAGGAGCACTGAAGCTTTCTTT
TRBD2	-	TRBV3-1/TRBV3-2	TRBJ2-5	CASSQEGGWETQYF	TGTGCCAGCAGCCAAGAGGGGGGGTGGGAGACCCAGTACTTC
-	-	TRBV6-5	TRBJ1-6	CASSYLAPYNSPLHF	TGTGCCAGCAGTTACTTAGCCCCCTACAATTCACCCCTCCACTTT
-	-	TRBV4-2	TRBJ2-3	CASSQGGGGPMDTQYF	TGTGCCAGCAGCCAAGGGGGCGGGGGCCCGATGGATACGCAGTATTTT
-	-	TRBV5-6	TRBJ1-5	CASSLGAQGQHF	TGTGCCAGCAGCTTGGGAGCCCAGGGCCAGCATTTT
TRBD1	-	TRBV19	TRBJ1-1	CASSIWTGTNTEAFF	TGTGCCAGTAGTATCTGGACAGGGACGAACACTGAAGCTTTCTTT
TRBD1	-	TRBV5-1	TRBJ2-1	CASSPGTGTYNEQFF	TGCGCCAGCAGCCCCGGGACAGGGACATACAATGAGCAGTTCTTC
-	-	TRBV28	TRBJ1-5	CASSSVHGSRPQHF	TGTGCCAGCAGTTCGGTACACGGGTCGAGGCCCCAGCATTTT
-	-	TRBV18	TRBJ2-3	CASSPTGHSSTDTQYF	TGTGCCAGCTCACCAACAGGGCACTCTAGCACAGATACGCAGTATTTT
TRBD1	-	TRBV5-6	TRBJ2-5	CASSLGQGVTQETQYF	TGTGCCAGCAGCTTAGGACAGGGGGTTACCCAAGAGACCCAGTACTTC
TRBD1	-	TRBV7-8	TRBJ1-1	CASSTYRGITEAFF	TGTGCCAGCAGCACATACAGGGGGATCACTGAAGCTTTCTTT